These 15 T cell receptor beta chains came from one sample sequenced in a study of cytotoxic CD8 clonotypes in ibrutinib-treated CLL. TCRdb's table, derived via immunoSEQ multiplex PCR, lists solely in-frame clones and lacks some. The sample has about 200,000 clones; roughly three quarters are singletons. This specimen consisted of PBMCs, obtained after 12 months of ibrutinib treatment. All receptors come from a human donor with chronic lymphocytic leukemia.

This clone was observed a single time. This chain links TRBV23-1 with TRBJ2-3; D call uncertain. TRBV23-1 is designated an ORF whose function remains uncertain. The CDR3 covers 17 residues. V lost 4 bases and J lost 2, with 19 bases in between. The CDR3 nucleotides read TGCGCCAGCAGTCTGTGGCAGAGACCGGATATCACAGATACGCAGTATTTT. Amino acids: CASSLWQRPDITDTQYF.

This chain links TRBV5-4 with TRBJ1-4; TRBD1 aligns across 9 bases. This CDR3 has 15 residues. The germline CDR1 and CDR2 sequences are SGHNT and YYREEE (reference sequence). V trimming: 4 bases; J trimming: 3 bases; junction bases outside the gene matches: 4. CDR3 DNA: TGTGCCAGCAGCCAACAGGGGGCGGCTAATGAAAAACTGTTTTTT. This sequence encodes CASSQQGAANEKLFF.

CDR3 region: CASSLQGAGANVLTF. CDR3 bases: TGCGCCAGCAGCCTACAGGGTGCTGGGGCCAACGTCCTGACTTTC. The chain combines TRBV4-1 with TRBJ2-6; TRBD1 is a possible D gene (6 bases). The CDR3 covers 15 residues. In germline, CDR1 is MGHRA, CDR2 YSYEKL. V lost 4 bases and J lost 2, with 9 bases in between.

The chain's CDR3 is CASSPAAGFKNIQYF. The DNA for the CDR3 is TGCGCCAGCAGCCCCGCGGCGGGCTTCAAAAACATTCAGTACTTC. This chain links TRBV5-1 with TRBJ2-4, with D tentatively TRBD2 (5 bases). Germline assignment: CDR1 SGHRS and CDR2 YFSETQ. This CDR3 is built from 15 residues. V lost 4 bases, J lost 3 bases, and 14 bases lay in between.

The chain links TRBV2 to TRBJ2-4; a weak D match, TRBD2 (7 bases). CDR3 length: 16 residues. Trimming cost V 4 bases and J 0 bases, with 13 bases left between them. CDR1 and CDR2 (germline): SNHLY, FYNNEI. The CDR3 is CASSGGGVRAKNIQYF. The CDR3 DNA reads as TGTGCCAGCAGTGGGGGGGGCGTGCGAGCCAAAAACATTCAGTACTTC.

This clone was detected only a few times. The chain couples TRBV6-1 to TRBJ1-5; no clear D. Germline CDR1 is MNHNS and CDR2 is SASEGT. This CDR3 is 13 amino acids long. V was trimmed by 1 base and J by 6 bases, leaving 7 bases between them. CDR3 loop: CASSEVDRQPQHF. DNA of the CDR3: TGTGCCAGCAGTGAAGTGGACCGTCAGCCCCAGCATTTT.

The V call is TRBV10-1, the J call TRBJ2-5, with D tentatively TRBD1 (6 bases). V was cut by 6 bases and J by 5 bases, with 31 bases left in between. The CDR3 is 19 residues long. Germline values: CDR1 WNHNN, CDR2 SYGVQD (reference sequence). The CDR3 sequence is CASSETRNRFQQGRETQYF. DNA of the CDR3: TGCGCCAGCAGCGAAACCCGTAACCGATTCCAACAGGGACGGGAGACCCAGTACTTC.

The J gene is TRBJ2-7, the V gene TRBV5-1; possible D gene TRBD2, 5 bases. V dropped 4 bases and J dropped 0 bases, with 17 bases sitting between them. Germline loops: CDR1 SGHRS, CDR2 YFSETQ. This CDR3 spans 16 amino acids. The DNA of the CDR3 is TGCGCCAGCAGCCCCGATGGCGGGTCTAGCTCCTACGAGCAGTACTTC. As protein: CASSPDGGSSSYEQYF.

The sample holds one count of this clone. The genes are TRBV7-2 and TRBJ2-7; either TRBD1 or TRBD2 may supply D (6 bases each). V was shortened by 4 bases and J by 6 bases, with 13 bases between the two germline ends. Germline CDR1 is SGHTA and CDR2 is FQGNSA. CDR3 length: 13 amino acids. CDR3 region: CASSSRQEGEQYF. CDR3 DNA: TGTGCCAGCAGCTCCCGACAGGAGGGCGAGCAGTACTTC. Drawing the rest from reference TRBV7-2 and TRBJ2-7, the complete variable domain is GAGVSQSPSNKVTEKGKDVELRCDPISGHTALYWYRQSLGQGLEFLIYFQGNSAPDKSGLPSDRFSAERTGGSVSTLTIQRTQQEDSAVYLCASSSRQEGEQYFGPGTRLTVT.

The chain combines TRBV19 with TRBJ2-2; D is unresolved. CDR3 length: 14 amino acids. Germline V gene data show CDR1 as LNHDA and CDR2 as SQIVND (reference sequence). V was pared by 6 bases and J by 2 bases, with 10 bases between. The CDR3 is CASSPAGNTGELFF. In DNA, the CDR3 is TGTGCCAGTAGCCCAGCAGGAAACACCGGGGAGCTGTTTTTT.

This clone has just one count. CDR3 DNA sequence: TGTGCCAGCAGCTTGGGTGGGATGTCTAGCGGGAGGCTCAATGAGCAGTTCTTC. Protein sequence: CASSLGGMSSGRLNEQFF. The chain employs TRBV5-4 and TRBJ2-1, with 11 bases identical to TRBD2. With V trimmed by 0 bases and J by 6 bases, 11 bases remained unmatched. The CDR3 is 18 residues long. CDR1 SGHNT and CDR2 YYREEE come from the germline V gene (reference sequence). Complete variable domain (other parts from reference TRBV5-4 and TRBJ2-1): ETGVTQSPTHLIKTRGQQVTLRCSSQSGHNTVSWYQQALGQGPQFIFQYYREEENGRGNFPPRFSGLQFPNYSSELNVNALELDDSALYLCASSLGGMSSGRLNEQFFGPGTRLTVL.

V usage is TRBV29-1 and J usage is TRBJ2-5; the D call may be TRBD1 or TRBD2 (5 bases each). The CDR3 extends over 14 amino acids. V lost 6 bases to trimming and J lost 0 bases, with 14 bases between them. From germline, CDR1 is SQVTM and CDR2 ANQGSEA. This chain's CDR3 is CSVRDGWYQETQYF. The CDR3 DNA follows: TGCAGCGTCCGGGACGGTTGGTACCAAGAGACCCAGTACTTC.

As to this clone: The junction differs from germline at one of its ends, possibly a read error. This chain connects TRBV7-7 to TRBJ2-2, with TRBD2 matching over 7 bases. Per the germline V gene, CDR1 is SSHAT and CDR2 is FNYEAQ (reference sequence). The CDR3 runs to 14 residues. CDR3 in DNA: TGTGCTAGCAGCTTTGGGGGGGACACCGGGGAGCTGTTTTTT. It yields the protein CASSFGGDTGELFF.

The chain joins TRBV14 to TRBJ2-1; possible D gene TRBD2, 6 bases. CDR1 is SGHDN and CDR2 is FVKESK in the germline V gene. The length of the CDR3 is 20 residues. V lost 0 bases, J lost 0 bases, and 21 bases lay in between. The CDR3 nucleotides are TGTGCCAGCAGCCAAGATTGGTGGGACTCGACCGTAAGCTCCTACAATGAGCAGTTCTTC. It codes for CASSQDWWDSTVSSYNEQFF.

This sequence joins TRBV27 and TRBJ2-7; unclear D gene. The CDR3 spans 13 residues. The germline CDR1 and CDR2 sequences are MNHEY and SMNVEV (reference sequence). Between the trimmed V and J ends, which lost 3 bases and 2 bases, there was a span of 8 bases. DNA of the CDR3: TGTGCCAGCAGTTTCGGCCAGACCTACGAGCAGTACTTC. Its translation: CASSFGQTYEQYF.